This TCR beta chain was observed in a study of Tregs in tolerant kidney transplant recipients. Unstimulated Tregs (CD4+CD25+CD127-) and CD4+CD25- non-Tregs were sorted from PBMCs. General study points: Few patients were studied, so findings need validation in larger groups. Biological reproducibility was not directly addressed in this study. Activated donor B cell expansion appeared to reveal the most relevant donor-specific TCRbeta repertoire.

On this clone: Its antigen remains unknown.

With 1 base removed from V and 6 bases from J, the gap between germline ends came to 12 bases. Germline-derived CDR1 and CDR2 are SEHNR and FQNEAQ (reference sequence). CDR3 size: 15 residues. TCRdb's copy holds only in-frame clones and misses some; the assay was immunoSEQ multiplex PCR. Of roughly 250,000 clones in the sample, 80% to 85% were seen once. The chain combines TRBV7-9 with TRBJ1-4; the D is unclear. The TCR sequence derives from a human donor in good health. Sequenced: CD4+ T cells from blood. This CDR3 reads CASSLVGARDEKLFF. The CDR3 region has the DNA TGTGCCAGCAGCTTAGTAGGAGCCCGCGATGAAAAACTGTTTTTT.